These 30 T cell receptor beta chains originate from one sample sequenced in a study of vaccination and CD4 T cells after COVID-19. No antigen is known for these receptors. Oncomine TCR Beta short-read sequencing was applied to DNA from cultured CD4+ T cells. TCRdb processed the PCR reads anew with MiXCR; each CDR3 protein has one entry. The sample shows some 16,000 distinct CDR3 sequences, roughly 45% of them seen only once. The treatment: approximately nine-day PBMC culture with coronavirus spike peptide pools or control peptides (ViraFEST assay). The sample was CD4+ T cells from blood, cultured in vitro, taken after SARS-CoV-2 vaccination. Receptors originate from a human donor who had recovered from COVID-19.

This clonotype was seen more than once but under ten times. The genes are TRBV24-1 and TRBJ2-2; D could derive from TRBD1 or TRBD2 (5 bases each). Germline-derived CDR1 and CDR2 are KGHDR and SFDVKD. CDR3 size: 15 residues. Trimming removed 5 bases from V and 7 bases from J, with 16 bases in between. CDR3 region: CATSAQGVGIGELFF. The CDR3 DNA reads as TGTGCCACCAGTGCCCAGGGAGTAGGGATCGGGGAGCTGTTTTTT.

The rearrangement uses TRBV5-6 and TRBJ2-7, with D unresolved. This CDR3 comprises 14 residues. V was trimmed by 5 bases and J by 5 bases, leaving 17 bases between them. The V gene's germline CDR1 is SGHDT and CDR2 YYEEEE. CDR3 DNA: TGTGCCAGCAGTCGAGATTCCCCAATCCACGAGCAGTACTTC. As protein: CASSRDSPIHEQYF.

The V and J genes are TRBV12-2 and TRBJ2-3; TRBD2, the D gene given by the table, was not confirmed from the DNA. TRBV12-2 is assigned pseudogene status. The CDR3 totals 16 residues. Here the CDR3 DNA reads TGTGCAAGTCGCTTCGGGCTAGCGGGAGTTCGGGATACGCAGTATTTT. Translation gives CASRFGLAGVRDTQYF.

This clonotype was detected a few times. The CDR3 coding sequence is TGTGCCATCGTGAGCTCTGGAAACACCATATATTTT. It specifies CAIVSSGNTIYF. The V call is TRBV19, the J call TRBJ1-3; D call uncertain. The CDR3 is 12 residues long. CDR1 LNHDA and CDR2 SQIVND come from the germline V gene (reference sequence). Between the trimmed V and J ends, which lost 10 bases and 0 bases, there was a span of 7 bases.

In DNA, the CDR3 is TGTGCCAGCATCCCGGACAGCTATGGCTACACCTTC. Protein: CASIPDSYGYTF. The rearrangement uses TRBV2 and TRBJ1-2, with a weak D call TRBD1 (6 bases). V was clipped by 7 bases and J by 4 bases, with 10 bases between them. The CDR3 consists of 12 residues. Germline lookup yields CDR1 SNHLY and CDR2 FYNNEI.

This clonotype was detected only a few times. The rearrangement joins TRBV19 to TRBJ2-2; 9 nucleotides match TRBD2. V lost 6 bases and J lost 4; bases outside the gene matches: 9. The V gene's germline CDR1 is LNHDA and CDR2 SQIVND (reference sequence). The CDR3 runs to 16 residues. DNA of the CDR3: TGTGCCAGTAGATTCTTTAGCGGGAGTGGCACCGGGGAGCTGTTTTTT. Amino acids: CASRFFSGSGTGELFF.

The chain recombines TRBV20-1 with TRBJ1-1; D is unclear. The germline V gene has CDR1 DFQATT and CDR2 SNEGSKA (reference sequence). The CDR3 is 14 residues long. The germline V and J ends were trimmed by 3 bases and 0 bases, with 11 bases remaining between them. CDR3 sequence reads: CSASPPGMNTEAFF. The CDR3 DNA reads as TGCAGTGCTAGCCCCCCAGGCATGAACACTGAAGCTTTCTTT.

The CDR3 DNA sequence: TGTGCCAGCAGCGCAGCGGGAGGGCCGAGCACCGGGGAGCTGTTTTTT. Translation: CASSAAGGPSTGELFF. V usage is TRBV7-3 and J usage is TRBJ2-2, with 10 nucleotides matching TRBD2. This CDR3 contains 16 residues. The V gene end was trimmed by 5 bases and the J gene end by 4 bases; junction bases not matched to a gene: 7. From germline, CDR1 is SGHTA and CDR2 FQGTGA.

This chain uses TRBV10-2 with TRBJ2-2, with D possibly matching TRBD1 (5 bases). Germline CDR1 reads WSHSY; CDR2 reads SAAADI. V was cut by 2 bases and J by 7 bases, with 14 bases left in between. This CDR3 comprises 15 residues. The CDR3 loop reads CASSESREVHGELFF. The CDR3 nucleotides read TGCGCCAGCAGTGAGAGCAGGGAAGTTCACGGGGAGCTGTTTTTT.

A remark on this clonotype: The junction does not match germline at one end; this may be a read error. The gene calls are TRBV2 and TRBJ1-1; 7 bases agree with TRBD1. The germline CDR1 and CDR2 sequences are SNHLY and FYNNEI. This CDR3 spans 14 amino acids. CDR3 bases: TGTGCCAGCAGGGAAGGACAGGCAAACACTGAAGCTTTCTTT. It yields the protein CASREGQANTEAFF. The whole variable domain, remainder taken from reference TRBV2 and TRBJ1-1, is EPEVTQTPSHQVTQMGQEVILRCVPISNHLYFYWYRQILGQKVEFLVSFYNNEISEKSEIFDDQFSVERPDGSNFTLKIRSTKLEDSAMYFCASREGQANTEAFFGQGTRLTVV.

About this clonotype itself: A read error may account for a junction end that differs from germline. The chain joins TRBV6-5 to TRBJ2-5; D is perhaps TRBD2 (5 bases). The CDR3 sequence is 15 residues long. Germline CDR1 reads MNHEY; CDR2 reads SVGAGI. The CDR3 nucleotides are TGTGCCAGTAGTTACTCGGGGTGGGATAAAGAGACCCAGTACTTC. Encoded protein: CASSYSGWDKETQYF.

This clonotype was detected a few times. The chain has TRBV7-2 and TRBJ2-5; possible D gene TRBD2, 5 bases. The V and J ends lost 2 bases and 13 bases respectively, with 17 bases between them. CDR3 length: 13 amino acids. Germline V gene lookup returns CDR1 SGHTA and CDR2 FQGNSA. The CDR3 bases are TGTGCCAGCAGCTTATCCCCTACTAGGGCCTGGTACTTC. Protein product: CASSLSPTRAWYF.

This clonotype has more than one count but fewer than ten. The CDR3 coding sequence is TGCAGTGCTAGAGAATCGGTGCGGGGGTTCGATCAGCCCCAGCATTTT. Its translation is CSARESVRGFDQPQHF. The rearrangement joins TRBV20-1 to TRBJ1-5; weak D call: TRBD1 (5 bases). Trimming left V 0 bases short and J 5 bases short, with 17 bases between. CDR1 is DFQATT and CDR2 is SNEGSKA in the germline V gene (reference sequence). This CDR3 is built from 16 residues.

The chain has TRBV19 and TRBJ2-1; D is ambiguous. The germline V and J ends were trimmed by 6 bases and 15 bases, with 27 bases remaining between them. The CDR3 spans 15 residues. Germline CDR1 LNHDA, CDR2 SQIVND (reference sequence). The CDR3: CASSITDLSGGVPFF. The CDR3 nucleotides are TGTGCCAGTAGCATAACAGACTTATCGGGTGGGGTCCCGTTCTTC.

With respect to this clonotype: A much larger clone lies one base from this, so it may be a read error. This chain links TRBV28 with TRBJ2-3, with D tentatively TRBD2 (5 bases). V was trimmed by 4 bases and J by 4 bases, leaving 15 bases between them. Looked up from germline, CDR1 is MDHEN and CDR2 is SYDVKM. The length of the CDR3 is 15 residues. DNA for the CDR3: TGTGCCAGCAGTTGCGCCCTAGAGAGGGCAGATACGCAGTATTTT. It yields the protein CASSCALERADTQYF.

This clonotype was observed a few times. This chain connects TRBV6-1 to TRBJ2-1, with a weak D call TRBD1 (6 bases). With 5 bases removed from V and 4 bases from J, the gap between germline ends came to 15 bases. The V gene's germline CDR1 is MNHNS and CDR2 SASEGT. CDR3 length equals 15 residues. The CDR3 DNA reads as TGTGCCAGCAGTCTTGACAGGTCGAGATACAATGAGCAGTTCTTC. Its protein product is CASSLDRSRYNEQFF.

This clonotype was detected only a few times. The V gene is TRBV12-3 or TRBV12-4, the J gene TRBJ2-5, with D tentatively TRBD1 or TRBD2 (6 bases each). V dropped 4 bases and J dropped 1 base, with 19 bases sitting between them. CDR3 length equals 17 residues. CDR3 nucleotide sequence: TGTGCCAGCAGTTACTCGGGGGCTGCGGAGCGCCAAGAGACCCAGTACTTC. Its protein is CASSYSGAAERQETQYF.

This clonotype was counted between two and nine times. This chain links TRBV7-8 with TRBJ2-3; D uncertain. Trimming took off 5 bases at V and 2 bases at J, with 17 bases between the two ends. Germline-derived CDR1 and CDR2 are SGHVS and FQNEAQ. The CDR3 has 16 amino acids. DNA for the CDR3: TGTGCCAGCAGCCGCCCGCCGAGGCTAGACACAGATACGCAGTATTTT. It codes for CASSRPPRLDTDTQYF.

Here the CDR3 reads CAVKDGTTYEQYF. CDR3 sequence (DNA): TGTGCCGTTAAGGACGGGACCACCTACGAGCAGTACTTC. The genes are TRBV6-1 and TRBJ2-7, with D tentatively TRBD1 or TRBD2 (5 bases each). CDR3 length: 13 amino acids. With 11 bases removed from V and 2 bases from J, the gap between germline ends came to 16 bases. The germline V gene has CDR1 MNHNS and CDR2 SASEGT.

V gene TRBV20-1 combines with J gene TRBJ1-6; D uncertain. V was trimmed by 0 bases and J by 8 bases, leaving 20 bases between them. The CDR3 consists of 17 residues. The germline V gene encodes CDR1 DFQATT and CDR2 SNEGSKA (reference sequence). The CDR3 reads CSARDSRKLGPYSPLHF. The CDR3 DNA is TGCAGTGCTAGAGATTCTAGAAAGCTTGGGCCTTATTCACCCCTCCACTTT.

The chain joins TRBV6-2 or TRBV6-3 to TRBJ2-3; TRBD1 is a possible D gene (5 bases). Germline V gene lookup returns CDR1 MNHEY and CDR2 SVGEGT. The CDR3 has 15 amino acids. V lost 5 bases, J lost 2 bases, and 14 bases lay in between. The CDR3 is CASSGHQLYTDTQYF. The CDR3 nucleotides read TGTGCCAGCAGTGGACACCAACTTTACACAGATACGCAGTATTTT.

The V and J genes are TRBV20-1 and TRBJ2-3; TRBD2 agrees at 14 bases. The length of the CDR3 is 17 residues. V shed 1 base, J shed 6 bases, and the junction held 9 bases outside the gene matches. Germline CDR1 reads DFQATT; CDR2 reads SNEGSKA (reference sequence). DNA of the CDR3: TGCAGTGCTAGAGGGACTAGCGGGAGGTTATTAGCGGATACGCAGTATTTT. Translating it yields CSARGTSGRLLADTQYF.

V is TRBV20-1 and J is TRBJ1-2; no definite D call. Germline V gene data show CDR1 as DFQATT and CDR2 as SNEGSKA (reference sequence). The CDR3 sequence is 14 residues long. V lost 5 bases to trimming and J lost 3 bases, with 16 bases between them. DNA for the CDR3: TGCAGTGCTCGCCGACGTTCCGCTTACTATGGCTACACCTTC. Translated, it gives CSARRRSAYYGYTF.

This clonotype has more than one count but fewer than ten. The CDR3 loop is CASSRGLNKGRAGELFF. The CDR3 DNA sequence: TGTGCCAGCAGCCGAGGACTAAACAAAGGGAGAGCCGGGGAGCTGTTTTTT. This chain connects TRBV7-6 to TRBJ2-2; perhaps TRBD2 as D (6 bases). Per germline, CDR1 SGHVS and CDR2 FNYEAQ. The V end was cut by 5 bases, the J end by 6 bases, with 22 bases between. This CDR3 contains 17 residues.

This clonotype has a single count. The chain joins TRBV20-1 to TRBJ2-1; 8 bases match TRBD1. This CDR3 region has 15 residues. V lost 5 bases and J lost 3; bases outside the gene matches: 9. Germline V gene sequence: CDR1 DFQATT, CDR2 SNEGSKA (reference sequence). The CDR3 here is CSAPDGQGDYNEQFF. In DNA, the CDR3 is TGCAGTGCTCCCGACGGACAGGGAGACTACAATGAGCAGTTCTTC.

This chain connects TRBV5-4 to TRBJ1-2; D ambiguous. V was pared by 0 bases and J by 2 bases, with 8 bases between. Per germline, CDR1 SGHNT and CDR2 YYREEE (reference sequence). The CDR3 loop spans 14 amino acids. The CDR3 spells CASSLGHGNYGYTF. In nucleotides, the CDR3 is TGTGCCAGCAGCTTGGGACACGGAAACTATGGCTACACCTTC.

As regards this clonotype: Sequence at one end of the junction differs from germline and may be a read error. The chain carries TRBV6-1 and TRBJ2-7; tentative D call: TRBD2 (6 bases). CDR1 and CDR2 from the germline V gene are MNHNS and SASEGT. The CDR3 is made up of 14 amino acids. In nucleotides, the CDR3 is TGTGCCAGCGGGCGGGACTCCACCTCCCACGAGCAGTACTTC. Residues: CASGRDSTSHEQYF.

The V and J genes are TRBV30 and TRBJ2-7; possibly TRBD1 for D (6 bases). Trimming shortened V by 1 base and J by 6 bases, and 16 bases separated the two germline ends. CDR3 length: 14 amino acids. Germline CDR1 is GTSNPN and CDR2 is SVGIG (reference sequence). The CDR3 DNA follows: TGTGCCTGGAGTGACGGACAGCCCAGCCCCGAGCAGTACTTC. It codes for CAWSDGQPSPEQYF.

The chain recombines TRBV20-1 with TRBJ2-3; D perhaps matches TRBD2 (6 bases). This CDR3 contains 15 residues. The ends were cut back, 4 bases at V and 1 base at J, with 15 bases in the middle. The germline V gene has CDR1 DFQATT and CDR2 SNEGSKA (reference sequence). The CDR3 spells CSATRNTSCTDTQYF. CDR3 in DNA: TGCAGTGCTACCCGAAATACTAGCTGCACAGATACGCAGTATTTT.

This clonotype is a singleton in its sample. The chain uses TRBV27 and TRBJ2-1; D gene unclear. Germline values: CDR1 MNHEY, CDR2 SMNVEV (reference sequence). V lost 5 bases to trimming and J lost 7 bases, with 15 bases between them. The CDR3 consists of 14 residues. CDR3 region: CASSPRTEGNEQFF. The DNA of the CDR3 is TGTGCCAGCAGTCCGAGGACCGAAGGGAATGAGCAGTTCTTC.